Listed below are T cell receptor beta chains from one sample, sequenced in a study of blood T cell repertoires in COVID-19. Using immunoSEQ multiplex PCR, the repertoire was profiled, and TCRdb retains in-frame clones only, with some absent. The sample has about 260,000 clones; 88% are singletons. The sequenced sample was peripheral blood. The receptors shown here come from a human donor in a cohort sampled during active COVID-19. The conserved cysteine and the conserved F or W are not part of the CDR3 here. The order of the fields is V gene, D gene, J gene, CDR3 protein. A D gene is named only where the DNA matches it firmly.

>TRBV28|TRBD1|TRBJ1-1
ASSQTGNVNTEAF
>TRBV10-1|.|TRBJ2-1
ASSRGGSYNEQF
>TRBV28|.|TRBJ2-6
ASSLESLWGQSGANVLT
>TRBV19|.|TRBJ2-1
ASSIVGGDSSYNEQF
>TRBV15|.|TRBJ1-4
ATSTGGFNEKLF
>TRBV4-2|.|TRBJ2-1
ASTAGSEGYHKTNNEQF
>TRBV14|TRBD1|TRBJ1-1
ASSEWTGRTEAF
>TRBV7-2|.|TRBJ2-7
ASSLLTYEQY
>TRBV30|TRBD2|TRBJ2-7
AWSRTSFEQY
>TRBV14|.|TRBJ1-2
ASSDTVTYGYT
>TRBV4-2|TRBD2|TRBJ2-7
ASSHYSSGLAGAYEQY
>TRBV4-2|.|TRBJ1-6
ASSQGGASSYNSPLH
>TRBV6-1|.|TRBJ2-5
ASSENLYQGTQY
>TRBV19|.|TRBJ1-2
ASFSYNYGYT
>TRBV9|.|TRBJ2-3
ASSPFGQFSTDTQY
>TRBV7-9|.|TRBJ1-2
ASSHRSYGYT
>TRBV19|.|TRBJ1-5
ASSMAGSGRTNQPQH
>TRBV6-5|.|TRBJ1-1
ASSLGGNTEAF
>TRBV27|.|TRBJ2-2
ASTSGSGRGIYTGELF
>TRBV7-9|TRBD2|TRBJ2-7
ASSLGIAGETSYEQY
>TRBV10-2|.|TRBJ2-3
ASSGWTGSTDTQY
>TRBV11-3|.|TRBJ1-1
ASSSRVSTEAF
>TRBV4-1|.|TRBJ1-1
ASSFGRGQMNTEAF
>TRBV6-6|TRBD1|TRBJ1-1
ASSSSRTGKPTEAF
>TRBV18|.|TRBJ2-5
ASTHPLQETQY
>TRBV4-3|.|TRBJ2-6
ASSQDYGGSGANVLT
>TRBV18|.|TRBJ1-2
ASSPLAGSNYGYT
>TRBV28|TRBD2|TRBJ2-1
ASGGVGNEQF
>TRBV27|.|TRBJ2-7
ASQGLGEQY
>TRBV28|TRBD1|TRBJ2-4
ASTGQGAFLAKNIQY
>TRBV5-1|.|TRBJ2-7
ASKGEYEQY
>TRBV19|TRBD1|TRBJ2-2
ASSSPMHRDRVAGELF
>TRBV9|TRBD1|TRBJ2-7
ASSVAGGLEQY
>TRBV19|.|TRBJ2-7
ASSIDHGYEQY
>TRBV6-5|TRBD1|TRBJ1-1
ASSRTGPNTEAF
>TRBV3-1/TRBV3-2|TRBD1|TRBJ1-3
ASSQRGQGSRNTIY
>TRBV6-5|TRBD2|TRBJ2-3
ASSYAQGGTDTQY
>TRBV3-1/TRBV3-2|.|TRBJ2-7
ASSPPGTFLYEQY
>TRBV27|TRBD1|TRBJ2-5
AKGQTQETQY
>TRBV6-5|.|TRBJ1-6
ASSSNRDKYSPLH
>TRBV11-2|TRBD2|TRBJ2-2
ASRSVLAGGPTGELF
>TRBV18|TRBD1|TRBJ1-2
ASSPQGASYYGYT
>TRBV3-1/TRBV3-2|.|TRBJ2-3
ASSQEGGNTQY
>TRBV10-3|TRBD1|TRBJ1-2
AISEWTGRTTNYGYT
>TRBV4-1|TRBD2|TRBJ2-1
ASSQLGLASHEQF
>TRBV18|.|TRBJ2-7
ASSPEVTLPYEQY
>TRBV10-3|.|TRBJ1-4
AISESRGLRRENEKLF
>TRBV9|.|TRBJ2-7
ASSGRGYEQY
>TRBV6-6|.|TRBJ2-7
ASSFAQGSYEQY
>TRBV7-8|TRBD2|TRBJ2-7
ASSLGAGGPVSYEQY
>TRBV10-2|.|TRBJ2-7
ASSLFSWTPSYEQY
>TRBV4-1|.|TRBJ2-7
ASSQIRGNYEQY